This entry describes one TCR beta chain. Its antigen is as yet unknown. CDR3 size: 15 residues. Trimming took 4 bases from V and 4 from J; bases not matched to a gene: 8. Germline CDR1 reads SGHRS; CDR2 reads YFSETQ. Only in-frame clones appear in the TCRdb table, and some are missing; sequencing was by immunoSEQ multiplex PCR. Here the sample spans approximately 16,000 clones, 85% to 95% being singletons. This sample was included in a study of T cell clonotyping in hematopoietic cell transplantation. Notes on the study in general: Few recipient clonotypes overlapped donors; over 95% were de novo at given depth. After transplant, recipient diversity fell while pathologically expanded clonotypes grew through day 180. Graft donor and pretransplant recipient Inverse Simpson Index values predicted broader posttransplant TCR diversity.

Time point reported: recipient sample about 28 days before transplant, after cytoreduction. The specimen comprised peripheral blood mononuclear cells, sampled before stem cell transplant. The source is a man aged 18 to 35 with biphenotypic leukemia. Some clones in this sample may be carry-over from other donors' samples. The chain uses TRBV5-1 and TRBJ1-3; 7 nucleotides line up with TRBD1. This chain's CDR3 is CASSISGTAGNTIYF. CDR3 bases: TGCGCCAGCAGCATATCCGGGACAGCAGGAAACACCATATATTTT.